Below are 14 T cell receptor beta chains sequenced from a single sample in a study of shared clonotypes between healthy human individuals. The naive CD8 population came from CD45RO-negative cells selected for CCR7, without terminally differentiated effector memory CD45RA+ cells. Generated by immunoSEQ multiplex PCR, the TCRdb table keeps only in-frame clones and is missing some. The sample includes some 800,000 clones, about 91% of them seen just once. The sequenced material came from naive CD8+ T cells sorted from blood. The source is a man aged 25-40 years in good health.

The chain has TRBV6-1 and TRBJ2-6; D is uncertain. The CDR3 contains 15 residues. The V gene lost 4 bases and the J gene lost 1 base, with 8 bases spanning the gap. Germline CDR1 reads MNHNS; CDR2 reads SASEGT. The CDR3, as DNA: TGTGCCAGCAGTGGATCCGTATCTGGGGCCAACGTCCTGACTTTC. Encoded protein: CASSGSVSGANVLTF.

The CDR3 DNA reads TGTGCCAGCAGCTTAGACAGTAGATTGGATACGCAGTATTTT. Protein: CASSLDSRLDTQYF. This chain connects TRBV11-2 to TRBJ2-3; the D is unclear. Germline CDR1 and CDR2: SGHAT and FQNNGV. The CDR3 consists of 14 residues. Trimming removed 0 bases from V and 6 bases from J, with 10 bases in between. Filled out from reference TRBV11-2 and TRBJ2-3, the complete variable domain reads EAGVAQSPRYKIIEKRQSVAFWCNPISGHATLYWYQQILGQGPKLLIQFQNNGVVDDSQLPKDRFSAERLKGVDSTLKIQPAKLEDSAVYLCASSLDSRLDTQYFGPGTRLTVL.

With regard to this clone: Other DNA sequences in this specimen translate into the identical CDR3. The V and J genes are TRBV9 and TRBJ1-1, with no clear D. Per germline, CDR1 SGDLS and CDR2 YYNGEE. Trimming pared 8 bases from V and 1 base from J, leaving 6 bases between. The CDR3 runs to 11 residues. CDR3 in DNA: TGTGCCAGTGGAGGGAACACTGAAGCTTTCTTT. Amino acids: CASGGNTEAFF.

This clone was detected only once. The rearrangement links TRBV7-9 to TRBJ2-2, with unresolved D. Germline V gene sequence: CDR1 SEHNR, CDR2 FQNEAQ (reference sequence). Deletions cut 5 bases from V and 1 base from J, with 11 bases between. This CDR3 spans 15 amino acids. CDR3 protein: CASSPRHKNTGELFF. In nucleotides, the CDR3 is TGTGCCAGCAGCCCAAGACATAAGAACACCGGGGAGCTGTTTTTT.

The genes are TRBV4-1 and TRBJ2-1; D remains unclear. The length of the CDR3 is 11 residues. The V gene's germline CDR1 is MGHRA and CDR2 YSYEKL. The V end lost 1 base, the J end lost 8 bases, and 3 bases lay between the germline ends. The CDR3 DNA reads TGCGCCAGCAGCCAAGGGGATGAGCAGTTCTTC. Translated: CASSQGDEQFF.

The chain joins TRBV11-2 to TRBJ2-1; D ambiguous. The CDR3 has 12 amino acids. The germline V gene encodes CDR1 SGHAT and CDR2 FQNNGV. Trimming stripped 5 bases from V and 9 bases from J, with 11 bases between. This chain's CDR3 is CASSPASVEQFF. For the CDR3, the DNA is TGTGCCAGCAGCCCCGCCTCGGTTGAGCAGTTCTTC.

V gene TRBV4-1 combines with J gene TRBJ2-7; 11 bases align to TRBD2. CDR1 is MGHRA and CDR2 is YSYEKL in the germline V gene. The CDR3 is made up of 18 amino acids. V lost 4 bases to trimming and J lost 0 bases; unmatched junction nucleotides: 11. The DNA for the CDR3 is TGCGCCAGCAGCCGGGGCGCCGGGACTAGCGGTCTCTCCTACGAGCAGTACTTC. Translation gives CASSRGAGTSGLSYEQYF.

This chain links TRBV10-3 with TRBJ2-3; D ambiguous. V shed 6 bases and J shed 4 bases, with 11 bases lying between them. This CDR3 has 13 amino acids. CDR1 is ENHRY and CDR2 is SYGVKD in the germline V gene. CDR3 nucleotide sequence: TGTGCCATCAGCCGTCTTGGAGCAGATACGCAGTATTTT. Translation gives CAISRLGADTQYF.

This clone has just one count. Other DNA sequences in this sample translate to the same CDR3. The rearrangement links TRBV9 to TRBJ2-1; no firm D call. V lost 4 bases and J lost 0, with 5 bases in between. Germline V CDR1 and CDR2: SGDLS, YYNGEE. This CDR3 is built from 13 residues. CDR3 nucleotides: TGTGCCAGCAGCTCGAGCTCCTACAATGAGCAGTTCTTC. It yields the protein CASSSSSYNEQFF.

The count of this clone is one. The DNA of the CDR3 is TGTGCTAGTGGTTCCCCGGCGGGGTCTTACGTAGCGGGAGCGATACTAGCCAAAAACATTCAGTACTTC. Its protein product is CASGSPAGSYVAGAILAKNIQYF. The chain carries TRBV12-5 and TRBJ2-4; TRBD2 agrees at 9 bases. Trimming removed 4 bases from V and 0 bases from J; junction bases left unmatched: 25. This CDR3 contains 23 residues. Germline V lookup: CDR1 LGHNT, CDR2 FRNRAP.

The V gene is TRBV4-1, the J gene TRBJ2-5, with D unresolved. The CDR3 sequence is 15 residues long. The germline gives CDR1 MGHRA, CDR2 YSYEKL. V lost 1 base to trimming and J lost 4 bases, with 13 bases between them. DNA for the CDR3: TGCGCCAGCAGCCAAGGTCCCTTAGCCGGAGAGACCCAGTACTTC. It codes for CASSQGPLAGETQYF.

This rearrangement joins TRBV5-4 to TRBJ1-1; the match to TRBD1 covers 9 bases. Germline CDR1 reads SGHNT; CDR2 reads YYREEE (reference sequence). Trimming removed 4 bases from V and 12 bases from J; junction bases left unmatched: 10. The CDR3 contains 13 residues. The CDR3 is CASSTGQGPETFF. The DNA for the CDR3 is TGTGCCAGCAGCACGGGACAGGGACCCGAGACTTTCTTT.

The chain has TRBV7-9 and TRBJ2-7, with 8 bases lining up with TRBD1. Trimming took 4 bases from V and 5 from J; bases not matched to a gene: 10. Germline assignment: CDR1 SEHNR and CDR2 FQNEAQ (reference sequence). The CDR3 is made up of 15 amino acids. CDR3 amino acids: CASSSKLDRGDEQYF. Written as DNA, the CDR3 is TGTGCCAGCAGCTCAAAACTCGACAGGGGTGACGAGCAGTACTTC.

This clone was seen a single time. The rearrangement uses TRBV2 and TRBJ2-3; 13 nucleotides align to TRBD2. The ends lost 6 bases at V and 4 bases at J; junction bases unmatched: 7. Per the germline V gene, CDR1 is SNHLY and CDR2 is FYNNEI. This CDR3 has 16 amino acids. CDR3 DNA: TGTGCCAGCAGCGACGGACTAGCGGGAGATGCAGATACGCAGTATTTT. Its protein product is CASSDGLAGDADTQYF. The full variable domain, completed using reference TRBV2 and TRBJ2-3, is EPEVTQTPSHQVTQMGQEVILRCVPISNHLYFYWYRQILGQKVEFLVSFYNNEISEKSEIFDDQFSVERPDGSNFTLKIRSTKLEDSAMYFCASSDGLAGDADTQYFGPGTRLTVL.